The source of this T cell receptor (beta chain) is a study of blood T cell repertoires in COVID-19. In the study overall: Sources were T cells, B-cell-depleted T cells, or PBMCs; the material itself was cDNA or gDNA.

This clone showed up just once. Under the authors' procedure: Reference gene primer amplification in the assay estimated nucleated cell counts. Clones were read by immunoSEQ multiplex PCR, and TCRdb kept only the in-frame ones, dropping some. The DNA was the basis for D and trimming; V, J and clone size are from that table. The profile covers 70,000 or so clones, with 76% appearing a single time and under 15% taken by the ten largest. Followed over time, Seattle patients had been enrolled while infection was active. The CDR3 spans 15 residues. Germline trimming cut 4 bases from V and 7 bases from J; bases unmatched to any gene: 9. Germline lookup yields CDR1 LGHDT and CDR2 YNNKEL (reference sequence).

The clonotype originates from a man aged 55 to 69 with COVID-19, enrolled during active disease. Material: peripheral blood. The gene calls are TRBV3-1 (or the pseudogene TRBV3-2) and TRBJ2-7; 11 nucleotides line up with TRBD1. The CDR3 DNA is TGTGCCAGCAGCCTCGGACAGGGGGCCGGGAGGGAGCAGTACTTC. As protein: CASSLGQGAGREQYF.